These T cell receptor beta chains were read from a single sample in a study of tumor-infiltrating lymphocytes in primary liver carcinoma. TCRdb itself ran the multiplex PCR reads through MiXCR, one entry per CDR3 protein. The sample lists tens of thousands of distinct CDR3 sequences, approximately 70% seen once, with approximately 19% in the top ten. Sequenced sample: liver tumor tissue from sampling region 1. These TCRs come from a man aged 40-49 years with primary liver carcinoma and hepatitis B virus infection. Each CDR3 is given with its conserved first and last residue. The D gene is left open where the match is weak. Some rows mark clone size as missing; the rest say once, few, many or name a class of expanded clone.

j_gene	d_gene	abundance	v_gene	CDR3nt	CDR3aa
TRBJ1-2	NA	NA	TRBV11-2	TGTACCAGCAGAGAGAGGGACACTACCTATGGCTACATCTTC	CTSRERDTTYGYIF
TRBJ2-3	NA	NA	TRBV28	TGTGCTAACAGTTTAACAGATACGCAGTATTTT	CANSLTDTQYF
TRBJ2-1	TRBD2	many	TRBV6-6	TGTGCCAGCAGCCTAGGGACTAGCGGGAGAGATTACAATGAGCAGTTCTTC	CASSLGTSGRDYNEQFF
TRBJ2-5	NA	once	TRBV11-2	TGTGTCTGCAGCTTAGAGGAAAGGGCCCAGTACTTT	CVCSLEERAQYF
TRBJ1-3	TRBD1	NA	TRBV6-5	TGTGCTAGCAGGATGACAGGGGACTCATACACCATAAATTTT	CASRMTGDSYTINF
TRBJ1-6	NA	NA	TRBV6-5	TGTGCCAGCAGCCCCAGGATGGACACCTATAATTCACCCCTCCACTTT	CASSPRMDTYNSPLHF
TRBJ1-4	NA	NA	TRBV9	TGTGCCAGCAGCGCTGGGTCAACTAATGAAAAACTGTTTTTT	CASSAGSTNEKLFF
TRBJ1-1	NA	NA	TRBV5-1	TGCCCTAGCAGCTCCCCGAAGGATTTGAACAAGCTGAAACTCCCTGAAGCTTTCTTT	CPSSSPKDLNKLKLPEAFF
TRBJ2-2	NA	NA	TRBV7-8	TGTGCCAGCAGCTTAGCCCCAGGGGACACCGGGGAGCTGCTTTTT	CASSLAPGDTGELLF
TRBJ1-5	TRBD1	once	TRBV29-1	TGCAACGTTGTACAGGGGGCAAATCAGCCTCAGCATTTT	CNVVQGANQPQHF
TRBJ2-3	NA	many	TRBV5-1	TGCGCCAGCAGCCCGGAATCTAGCACAGATACGCAGTATTTT	CASSPESSTDTQYF
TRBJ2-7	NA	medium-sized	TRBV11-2	TGTGCCAGCAGCACGGCACCGGGTCCGGGCTACGAGCAGTACTTC	CASSTAPGPGYEQYF
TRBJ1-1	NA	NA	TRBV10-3	TGTGTCATCACTGAGGGACCGAACACTGAAGCTTTCTTT	CVITEGPNTEAFF
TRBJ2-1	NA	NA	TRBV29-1	TGCAGCGCCCTCGGCAGGGGTGGCTGCAATGAACAGTTCTTC	CSALGRGGCNEQFF
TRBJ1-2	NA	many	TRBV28	TGTGCCAGCAGTTTTATGGGGCTTGGTTACACCTTC	CASSFMGLGYTF
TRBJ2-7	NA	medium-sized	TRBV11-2	TGTGCCAGCAGCTCAACTCCGGGACCCAACTACGAGCAGTACTTC	CASSSTPGPNYEQYF
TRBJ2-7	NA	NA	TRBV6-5	TGTGCCACCCGCCAGGACATGGGCCTCGAGCAGTACTTC	CATRQDMGLEQYF
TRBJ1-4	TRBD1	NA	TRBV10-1	TGCGCCACCAGTGAGGGGGCTTCTGAAAAACTGTCTTTT	CATSEGASEKLSF
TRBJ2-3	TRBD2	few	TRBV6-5	TGTGCCAGCAGTGGACTAGCTGGAGCAGATATGCAGTATTTT	CASSGLAGADMQYF
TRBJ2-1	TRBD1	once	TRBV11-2	TGTGCCAGCAGCCTCTCTTACAGGGGTCCCGTGAAACAGGTTCGCTCCTACAATGGGCAGTTCTTC	CASSLSYRGPVKQVRSYNGQFF
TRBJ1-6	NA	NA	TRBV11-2	TGTGCCAGCGGCTTTAAATATTCACCCCTCCATTTT	CASGFKYSPLHF
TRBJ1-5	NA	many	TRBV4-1	TGCGCCAGCAGCCAAGTGAGCAATCAGCCCCAGCATTTT	CASSQVSNQPQHF